Following are 17 T cell receptor beta chains from one sample sequenced in a study of T cell changes during pregnancy in multiple sclerosis. Assay used: immunoSEQ multiplex PCR; TCRdb lists only in-frame clones, some missing. The data contain fewer than 110,000 clones, more than 85% of them singletons. Sequencing was performed on peripheral blood, taken in the second trimester of pregnancy. The source of these receptors is a female donor with multiple sclerosis, enrolled in a pregnancy study.

The V and J genes are TRBV5-1 and TRBJ2-1; the match to TRBD2 covers 15 bases. CDR1 SGHRS and CDR2 YFSETQ come from the germline V gene. V dropped 2 bases and J dropped 3; count of bases not matched to a gene: 3. The CDR3 consists of 17 residues. The CDR3 region is CASSFRTSGRVYNEQFF. The DNA of the CDR3 is TGCGCCAGCAGCTTCAGGACTAGCGGGAGGGTCTACAATGAGCAGTTCTTC.

The rearrangement uses TRBV28 and TRBJ2-7, with 10 bases lining up with TRBD1. The germline gives CDR1 MDHEN, CDR2 SYDVKM. The CDR3 sequence is 14 residues long. J was trimmed by 1 base and V by 7 bases; bases with no gene match: 4. This chain's CDR3 is CASKRTGGSYEQYF. DNA of the CDR3: TGTGCCAGCAAGAGGACAGGGGGGTCCTACGAGCAGTACTTC.

This clone has a single count. J is TRBJ1-5 and V is TRBV7-2, with D unresolved. The CDR3 is 13 amino acids. Germline V gives CDR1 SGHTA, CDR2 FQGNSA. Between the trimmed V and J ends, which lost 4 bases and 7 bases, there was a span of 11 bases. Here the CDR3 reads CASSYREFQPQHF. The DNA for the CDR3 is TGTGCCAGCAGCTACCGGGAATTCCAGCCCCAGCATTTT.

The V call is TRBV9, the J call TRBJ1-2; 7 nucleotides line up with TRBD1. The CDR3 length is 15 residues. V shed 0 bases and J 5 bases; nucleotides not matched to a gene: 7. Germline lookup yields CDR1 SGDLS and CDR2 YYNGEE. The CDR3 DNA is TGTGCCAGCAGCGTAGGACAGGGAAGGAAGTATGGCTACACCTTC. It codes for CASSVGQGRKYGYTF.

This sequence joins TRBV29-1 and TRBJ1-1; TRBD1 matches 7 bases. The germline V gene has CDR1 SQVTM and CDR2 ANQGSEA. The V segment lost 5 bases and the J segment 4 bases; nucleotides outside the gene matches: 4. The CDR3 loop spans 12 amino acids. The CDR3 reads CSVSRQGTEAFF. The DNA for the CDR3 is TGCAGCGTTTCCAGACAGGGCACTGAAGCTTTCTTT.

This clone was observed a few times. At one of its ends the junction is not consistent with the germline gene, which may arise from a read error. V usage is TRBV28 and J usage is TRBJ2-1, with 8 bases that match TRBD2. Germline-derived CDR1 and CDR2 are MDHEN and SYDVKM. The CDR3 loop spans 16 amino acids. The chain's CDR3 is CASSGRAGASHNEQFF. The CDR3 region has the DNA TGTGCCAGCAGCGGGAGGGCCGGAGCCTCCCACAATGAGCAGTTCTTC.

The chain has TRBV20-1 and TRBJ1-2; D perhaps matches TRBD1 (5 bases). Per the germline V gene, CDR1 is DFQATT and CDR2 is SNEGSKA (reference sequence). V was clipped by 5 bases and J by 8 bases, with 9 bases between them. The CDR3 is 10 residues long. The CDR3 here is CSALYRGYTF. CDR3 sequence (DNA): TGCAGTGCTCTCTACAGGGGCTACACCTTC.

V gene TRBV28 combines with J gene TRBJ2-1; 13 positions match TRBD2. Germline V CDR1 and CDR2: MDHEN, SYDVKM. Losses at the gene ends were 3 bases for V and 5 bases for J; bases not matched to a gene: 4. CDR3 length equals 16 residues. CDR3 in DNA: TGTGCCAGCAGTTTTGGTGGACTAGCGGGAGACAATGAGCAGTTCTTC. Protein product: CASSFGGLAGDNEQFF.

V usage is TRBV5-4 and J usage is TRBJ2-1, with a weak D call TRBD2 (5 bases). Germline CDR1 and CDR2: SGHNT and YYREEE (reference sequence). This CDR3 contains 13 residues. The V end lost 4 bases, the J end lost 6 bases, and 11 bases lay between the germline ends. CDR3 region: CASSPGEGNEQFF. CDR3 DNA: TGTGCCAGCAGCCCGGGCGAGGGCAATGAGCAGTTCTTC.

This rearrangement joins TRBV7-6 to TRBJ2-1; the D gene is possibly TRBD2 (7 bases). CDR3 size: 17 residues. Germline CDR1 and CDR2: SGHVS and FNYEAQ. V was trimmed by 1 base and J by 6 bases, leaving 19 bases between them. The CDR3 spells CASSLVGGQTGSNEQFF. The CDR3 region has the DNA TGTGCCAGCAGCTTAGTGGGGGGGCAGACGGGTAGCAATGAGCAGTTCTTC.

The chain links TRBV30 to TRBJ2-7, with 8 bases aligning to TRBD1. This CDR3 is 15 amino acids long. Germline V gene lookup returns CDR1 GTSNPN and CDR2 SVGIG (reference sequence). J gave up 3 bases and V 0 bases, and 7 bases lay outside the gene matches. CDR3 region: CAWSVRGQGDYEQYF. The CDR3 DNA reads as TGTGCCTGGAGTGTACGAGGACAGGGCGACTACGAGCAGTACTTC.

This chain joins TRBV6-4 and TRBJ1-2, with TRBD1 matching 7 bases. Per the germline V gene, CDR1 is MRHNA and CDR2 is SNTAGT. The trim removed 5 bases at V and 4 bases at J, leaving 4 bases unmatched. The CDR3 has 13 amino acids. The CDR3 DNA follows: TGTGCCAGCAGTAGACAGGGCTCCTATGGCTACACCTTC. It encodes CASSRQGSYGYTF.

The chain employs TRBV28 and TRBJ1-2, with D possibly TRBD1 on 6 matching bases. V gave up 4 bases and J gave up 8 bases, with 14 bases separating them. The CDR3 has 13 amino acids. CDR1 MDHEN and CDR2 SYDVKM come from the germline V gene. The CDR3 bases are TGTGCCAGCAGTTCAACAGGGCGAAACGGCTACACCTTC. Translating it yields CASSSTGRNGYTF.

The chain combines TRBV19 with TRBJ2-5; 8 positions agree with TRBD1. The DNA end is a closer match to TRBJ2-7, so the J assignment may be wrong. The CDR3 extends over 16 amino acids. In germline, CDR1 is LNHDA, CDR2 SQIVND (reference sequence). The CDR3: CASSTGQGLSSYEQYF. CDR3 coding DNA: TGTGCCAGTAGTACCGGACAGGGCTTAAGCTCCTACGAGCAGTACTTC.

The chain combines TRBV28 with TRBJ2-7; D is possibly TRBD1 (6 bases). The CDR3 loop spans 16 amino acids. The V and J ends lost 5 bases and 3 bases respectively, with 20 bases between them. The V gene's germline CDR1 is MDHEN and CDR2 SYDVKM. For the CDR3, the DNA is TGTGCCAGCAGTGACTTACAGGGTTCCTTAATCTACGAGCAGTACTTC. Its protein product is CASSDLQGSLIYEQYF.

The chain carries TRBV9 and TRBJ2-7; no firm D call. Trimming took off 0 bases at V and 4 bases at J, with 8 bases between the two ends. This CDR3 comprises 13 residues. Germline lookup yields CDR1 SGDLS and CDR2 YYNGEE. The CDR3 DNA reads as TGTGCCAGCAGCGTAGGAGCTGAATACGAGCAGTACTTC. Its protein product is CASSVGAEYEQYF.

This clone was seen just once. J is TRBJ2-6 and V is TRBV4-1; TRBD1 might be the D (5 bases). Per germline, CDR1 MGHRA and CDR2 YSYEKL. CDR3 length: 18 amino acids. Trimming removed 0 bases from V and 0 bases from J, with 12 bases in between. CDR3 sequence (DNA): TGCGCCAGCAGCCAAGAGAGTCAGGGCCTCTCTGGGGCCAACGTCCTGACTTTC. Residues: CASSQESQGLSGANVLTF.